This T cell receptor beta chain derives from a study of blood T cells in healthy people across ages. Remarks on this clonotype: What it binds is unknown.

Next came a second PCR, run for about 7 to 11 cycles, which used a sample-barcoded 5' primer along with a J-beta primer mix. TCRdb redid the calling of the 5' RACE reads with MiXCR, one entry per CDR3 protein. The data show roughly 2 million distinct CDR3 sequences, 49% seen once. Study conclusions and caveats: There were more naive CD4+ cells and higher diversity in long-lived donors than in aged donors. The fall in TCR beta diversity per million T cells was roughly linear with age.

Each donor gave 9.5 to 10 milliliters of peripheral blood. Germline CDR1 and CDR2: MNHEY and SVGAGI. V lost 2 bases to trimming and J lost 3 bases, with 14 bases between them. There are 15 residues in the CDR3. The receptor's source is a woman in her 40s in good health. The J gene is TRBJ2-7, the V gene TRBV6-5, with D unclear. The material sequenced was blood. The CDR3 spells CASSYGNPKDYEQYF. CDR3 nucleotides: TGTGCCAGCAGTTACGGGAATCCGAAGGACTACGAGCAGTACTTC.